This T cell receptor beta chain came from a study of blood T cell repertoires in COVID-19 (dated by TCRdb to 2018 to 2020). About the full investigation: The collaborator samples originated in the United States, Italy and Spain and spanned the acute and convalescent phases of COVID-19. The repertoires were released in a freely available public database meant as a resource for research on the immune response to SARS-CoV-2. The material from the prospective study consisted of cDNA or gDNA derived from T cells, B-cell-depleted T cells, or PBMCs. Nearly every sample came with metadata listing a de-identified subject ID, COVID-19 status, age in years and sex. The samples were drawn from two sources: the first 160 participants of the ongoing ImmuneRACE study, and 950 to 1,500 subjects contributed by 6 global collaborators. The dataset comprised deeply sampled blood TCRbeta repertoires from subjects exposed to, actively infected with, or recovered from COVID-19. Where available, HLA class I and class II types were taken from metadata supplied by the sample provider and were not determined by assay-based typing. Broader findings and caveats from the paper: Clinical and demographic metadata were provided uncurated, with the amount varying by source and participant.

The germline V end is reduced by 1 base and the J end by 3 bases; junction bases left unmatched: 3. Via the germline V gene, CDR1 is MNHNS and CDR2 SASEGT. From the cysteine up to the phenylalanine, the CDR3 has a length of 14 residues. CDR3 DNA only is kept here, 42 bases in frame from base 1. TCRbeta CDR3 regions were amplified from genomic DNA using the immunoSEQ Assay, a bias-controlled multiplex PCR. Under the source paper's analysis protocol: Within the assay, amplification of reference gene primers was used to estimate how many nucleated cells each sample contained. Sequence reads were collapsed and filtered to measure the absolute abundance of every unique TCRbeta CDR3 rearrangement. For each sample, productive Simpson clonality was calculated by taking the square root of Simpson's diversity index across productive rearrangements. The clones in this table, taken by TCRdb from immuneACCESS, are in-frame only. Not every clone is retained; where verified, under half of the shortfall comes from an unresolved V gene, and the cause of the rest is unknown. The V and J calls and clone size come from that table; D and trimming were worked out from the DNA. The sample records 200,000 to 250,000 clones, around 86% of which are singletons. The top ten clones comprise approximately 13% of the sample.

Concerning this clone: Its antigen is not yet known. The sample holds no much larger clone one base away, and base qualities are not on file.

Collaborating institutions collected whole blood in K2EDTA tubes following their own protocols. For TCRbeta analysis, collaborators shipped samples as frozen whole blood, isolated PBMCs, or DNA extracted from either of those sample types. The V gene is TRBV6-1 and the J gene is TRBJ2-7; 7 nucleotides in the junction match TRBD2. Sample: peripheral blood. This receptor was identified in a man older than 75 with acute or convalescent COVID-19. CDR3 loop: CASSEGGLNYEQYF. The sequenced DNA: TGTGCCAGCAGTGAAGGGGGACTAAACTACGAGCAGTACTTC.